This T cell receptor (beta chain) was captured by sequencing in a study of Graves' ophthalmopathy and Graves' hyperthyroidism. Note on this clonotype: At one of its ends the junction is not consistent with the germline gene, which may arise from a read error.

This CDR3 is 14 amino acids long. Per germline, CDR1 SGDLS and CDR2 YYNGEE. Amplification of TCR beta CDR3 regions used RNA transcripts. After a first-round RT-PCR with HTBI primers, a second-round multiplex PCR was run. TCRdb passed the multiplex PCR reads through MiXCR, listing each CDR3 protein once. Seen here are approximately 700,000 distinct CDR3 sequences, over 40% observed once, and the top ten hold around 3%. The sample was peripheral blood. The clonotype was recovered from an adult man with Graves' ophthalmopathy. J is TRBJ1-1 and V is TRBV9; TRBD1 might be the D (5 bases). CDR3 sequence (DNA): TGCGCCAGCAGCTTGGCCGGGGGGAACACTAAAGCTCTCTTT. The encoded protein is CASSLAGGNTKALF.